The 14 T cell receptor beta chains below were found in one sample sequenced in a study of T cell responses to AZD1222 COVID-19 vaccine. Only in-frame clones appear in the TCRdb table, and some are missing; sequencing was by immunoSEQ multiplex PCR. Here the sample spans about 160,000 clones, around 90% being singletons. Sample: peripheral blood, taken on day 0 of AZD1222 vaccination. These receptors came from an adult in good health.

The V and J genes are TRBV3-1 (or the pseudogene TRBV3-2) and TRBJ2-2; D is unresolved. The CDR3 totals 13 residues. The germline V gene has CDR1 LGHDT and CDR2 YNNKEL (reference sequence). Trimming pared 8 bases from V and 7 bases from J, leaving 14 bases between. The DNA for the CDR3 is TGTGCCAGCCTTCAAGATTTTAGCGGGGAGCTGTTTTTT. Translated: CASLQDFSGELFF.

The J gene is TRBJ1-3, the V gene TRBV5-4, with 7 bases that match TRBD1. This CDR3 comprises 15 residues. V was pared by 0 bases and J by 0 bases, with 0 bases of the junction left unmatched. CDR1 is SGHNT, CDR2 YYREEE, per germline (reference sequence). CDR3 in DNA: TGTGCCAGCAGCTTGGCAGGGGGCTCTGGAAACACCATATATTTT. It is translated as CASSLAGGSGNTIYF.

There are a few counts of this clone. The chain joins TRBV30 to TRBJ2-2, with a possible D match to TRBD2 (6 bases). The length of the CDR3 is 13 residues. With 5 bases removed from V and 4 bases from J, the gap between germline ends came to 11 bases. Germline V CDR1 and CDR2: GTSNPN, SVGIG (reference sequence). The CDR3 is CAWGLGGTGELFF. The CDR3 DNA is TGTGCCTGGGGGCTGGGGGGCACCGGGGAGCTGTTTTTT.

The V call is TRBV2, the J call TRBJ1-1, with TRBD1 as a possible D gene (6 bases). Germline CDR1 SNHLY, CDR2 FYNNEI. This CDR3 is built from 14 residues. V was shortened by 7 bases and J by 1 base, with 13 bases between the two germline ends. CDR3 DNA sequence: TGTGCCAGCACCAGGGGCGCTACGAACACTGAAGCTTTCTTT. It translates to CASTRGATNTEAFF.

CDR3 sequence: CASSKGEGLAGGPGEQFF. CDR3 DNA sequence: TGTGCCAGCAGCAAAGGTGAAGGACTAGCGGGAGGGCCCGGGGAGCAGTTCTTC. This rearrangement joins TRBV21-1 to TRBJ2-1; the table's D call, TRBD2, has no DNA check behind it. TRBV21-1 is flagged as a pseudogene. CDR3 length: 18 amino acids.

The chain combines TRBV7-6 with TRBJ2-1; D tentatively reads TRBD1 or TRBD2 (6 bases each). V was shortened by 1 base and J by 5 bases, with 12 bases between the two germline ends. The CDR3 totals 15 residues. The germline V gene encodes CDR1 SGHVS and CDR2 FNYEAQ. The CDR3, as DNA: TGTGCCAGCAGCTTAGGGGGGGACATCCACAATGAGCAGTTCTTC. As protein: CASSLGGDIHNEQFF.

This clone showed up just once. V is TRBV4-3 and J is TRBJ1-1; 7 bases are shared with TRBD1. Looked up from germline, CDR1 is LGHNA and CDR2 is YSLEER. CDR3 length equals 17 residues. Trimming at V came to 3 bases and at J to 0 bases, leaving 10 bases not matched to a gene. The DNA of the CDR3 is TGCGCCAGCAGCCATAGGACAGGAGATCCCATGAACACTGAAGCTTTCTTT. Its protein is CASSHRTGDPMNTEAFF.

CDR3 nucleotides: TGTGCCAGCAGTTCAGGGTCCCGATTTGGAGAGCAGTACTTC. Protein sequence: CASSSGSRFGEQYF. The chain joins TRBV27 to TRBJ2-7; the D gene is possibly TRBD1 (5 bases). Germline V gene lookup returns CDR1 MNHEY and CDR2 SMNVEV (reference sequence). V was shortened by 4 bases and J by 7 bases, with 17 bases between the two germline ends. CDR3 size: 14 residues.

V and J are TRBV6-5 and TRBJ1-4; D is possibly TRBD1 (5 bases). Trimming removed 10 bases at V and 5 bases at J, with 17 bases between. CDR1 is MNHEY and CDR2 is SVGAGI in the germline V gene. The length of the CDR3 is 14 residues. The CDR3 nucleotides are TGTGCCACAACTAAAGGACATCCGAATGAAAAACTGTTTTTT. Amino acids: CATTKGHPNEKLFF.

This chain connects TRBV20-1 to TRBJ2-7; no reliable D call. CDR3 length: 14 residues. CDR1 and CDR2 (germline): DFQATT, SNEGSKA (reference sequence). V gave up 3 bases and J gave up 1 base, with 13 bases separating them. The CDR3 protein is CSASEDAVSYEQYF. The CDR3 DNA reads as TGCAGTGCTAGTGAGGATGCGGTTTCCTACGAGCAGTACTTC.

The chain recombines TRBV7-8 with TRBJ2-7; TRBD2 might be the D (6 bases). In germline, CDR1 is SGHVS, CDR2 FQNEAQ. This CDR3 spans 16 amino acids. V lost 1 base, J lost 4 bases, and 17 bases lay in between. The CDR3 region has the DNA TGTGCCAGCAGCTTAGGGTTTGGAGGGGTTGGGTACGAGCAGTACTTC. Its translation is CASSLGFGGVGYEQYF.

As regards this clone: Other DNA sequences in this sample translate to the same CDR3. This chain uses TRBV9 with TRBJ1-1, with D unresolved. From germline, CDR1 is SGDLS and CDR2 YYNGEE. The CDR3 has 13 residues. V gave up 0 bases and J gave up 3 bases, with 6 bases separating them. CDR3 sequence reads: CASSVAGDTEAFF. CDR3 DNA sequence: TGTGCCAGCAGCGTAGCCGGGGACACTGAAGCTTTCTTT.

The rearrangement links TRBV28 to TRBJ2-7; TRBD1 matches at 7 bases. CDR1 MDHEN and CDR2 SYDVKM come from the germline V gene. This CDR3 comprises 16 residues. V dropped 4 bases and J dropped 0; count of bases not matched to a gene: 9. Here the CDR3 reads CASSSLGQVDSYEQYF. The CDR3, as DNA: TGTGCCAGCAGTTCGCTCGGACAGGTCGACTCCTACGAGCAGTACTTC.

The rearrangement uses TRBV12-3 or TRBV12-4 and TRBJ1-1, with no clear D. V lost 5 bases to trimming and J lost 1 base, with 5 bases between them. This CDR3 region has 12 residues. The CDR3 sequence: CASSQQNTEAFF. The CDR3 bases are TGTGCCAGCAGTCAACAGAACACTGAAGCTTTCTTT.